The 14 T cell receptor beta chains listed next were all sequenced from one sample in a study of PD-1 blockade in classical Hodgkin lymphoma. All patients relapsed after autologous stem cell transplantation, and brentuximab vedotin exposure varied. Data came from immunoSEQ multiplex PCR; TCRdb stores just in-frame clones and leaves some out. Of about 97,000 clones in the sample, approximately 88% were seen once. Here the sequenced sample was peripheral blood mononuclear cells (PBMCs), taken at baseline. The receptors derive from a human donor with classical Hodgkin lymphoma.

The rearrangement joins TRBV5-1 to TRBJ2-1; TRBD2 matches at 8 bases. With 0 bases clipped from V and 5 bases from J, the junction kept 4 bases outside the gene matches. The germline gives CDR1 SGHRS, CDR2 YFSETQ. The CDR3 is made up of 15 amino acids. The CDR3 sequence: CASSLAGTSHNEQFF. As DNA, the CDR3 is TGCGCCAGCAGCTTGGCCGGGACTAGTCACAATGAGCAGTTCTTC.

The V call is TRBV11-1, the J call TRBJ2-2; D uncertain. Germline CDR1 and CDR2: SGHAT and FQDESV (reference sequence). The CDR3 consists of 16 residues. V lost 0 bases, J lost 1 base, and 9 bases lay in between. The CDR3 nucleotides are TGTGCCAGCAGCTTAGCAATAGGGTTGAACACCGGGGAGCTGTTTTTT. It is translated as CASSLAIGLNTGELFF.

This CDR3 reads CASAGGGSLNTEAFF. CDR3 DNA: TGTGCCAGCGCTGGGGGTGGGTCCTTGAACACTGAAGCTTTCTTT. The chain employs TRBV11-3 and TRBJ1-1, with TRBD1 as a possible D gene (5 bases). The germline V gene has CDR1 SGHNT and CDR2 YENEEA. The CDR3 runs to 15 residues. Trimming pared 8 bases from V and 0 bases from J, leaving 16 bases between.

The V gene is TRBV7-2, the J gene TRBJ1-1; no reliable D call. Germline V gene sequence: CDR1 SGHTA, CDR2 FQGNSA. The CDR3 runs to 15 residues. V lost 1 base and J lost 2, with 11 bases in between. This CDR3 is CASSLEVSANTEAFF. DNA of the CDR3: TGTGCCAGCAGCTTAGAGGTCTCGGCCAACACTGAAGCTTTCTTT.

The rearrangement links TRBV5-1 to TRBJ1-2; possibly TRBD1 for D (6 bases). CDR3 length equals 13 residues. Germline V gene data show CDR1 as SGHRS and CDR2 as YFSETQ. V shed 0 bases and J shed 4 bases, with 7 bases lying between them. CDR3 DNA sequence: TGCGCCAGCAGCTTGGCCAGGGGCTATGGCTACACCTTC. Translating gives CASSLARGYGYTF.

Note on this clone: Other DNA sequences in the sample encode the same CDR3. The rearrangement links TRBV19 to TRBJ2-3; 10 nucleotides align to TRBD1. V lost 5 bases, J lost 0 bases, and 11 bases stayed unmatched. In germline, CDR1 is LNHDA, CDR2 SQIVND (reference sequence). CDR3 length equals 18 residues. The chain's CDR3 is CASSSPPGQGPSTDTQYF. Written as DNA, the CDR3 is TGTGCCAGTAGTTCCCCTCCGGGACAGGGGCCTAGCACAGATACGCAGTATTTT.

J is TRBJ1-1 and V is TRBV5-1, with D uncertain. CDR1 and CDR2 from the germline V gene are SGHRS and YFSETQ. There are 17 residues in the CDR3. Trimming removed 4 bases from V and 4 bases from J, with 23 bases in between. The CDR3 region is CASSPSAIIGAGTEAFF. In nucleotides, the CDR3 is TGCGCCAGCAGCCCCAGCGCTATAATTGGCGCCGGCACTGAAGCTTTCTTT.

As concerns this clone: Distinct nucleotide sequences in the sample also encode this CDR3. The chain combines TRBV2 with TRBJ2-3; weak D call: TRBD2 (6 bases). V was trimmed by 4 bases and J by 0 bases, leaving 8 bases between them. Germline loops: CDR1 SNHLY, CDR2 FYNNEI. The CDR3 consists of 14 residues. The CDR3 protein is CASSVRGSTDTQYF. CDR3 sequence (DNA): TGTGCCAGCAGTGTTCGGGGGAGCACAGATACGCAGTATTTT.

CDR3 DNA: TGCAGCGTTATCTTCGGGAGCTCTGGGGCCAACGTCCTGACTTTC. Its protein is CSVIFGSSGANVLTF. The J gene is TRBJ2-6, the V gene TRBV29-1, with a weak D call TRBD2 (6 bases). The germline gives CDR1 SQVTM, CDR2 ANQGSEA. The CDR3 runs to 15 residues. Deletions cut 5 bases from V and 0 bases from J, with 11 bases between.

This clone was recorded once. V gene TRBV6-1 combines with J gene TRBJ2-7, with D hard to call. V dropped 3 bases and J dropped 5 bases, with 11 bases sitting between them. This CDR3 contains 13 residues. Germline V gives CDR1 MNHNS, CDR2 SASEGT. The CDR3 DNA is TGTGCCAGCAGTGAGTCAGTCTACCACGAGCAGTACTTC. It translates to CASSESVYHEQYF.

CDR3 in DNA: TGTGCCAGCTCACCCTTGCCTATTGGGACAGGGGGCTACACCGGGGAGCTGTTTTTT. Its protein product is CASSPLPIGTGGYTGELFF. V and J are TRBV18 and TRBJ2-2; 12 nucleotides match TRBD1. Losses at the gene ends were 3 bases for V and 3 bases for J; bases not matched to a gene: 11. Germline CDR1 is KGHSH and CDR2 is LQKENI. This CDR3 is 19 amino acids long.

The chain's CDR3 is CASSLVRAGDTQYF. CDR3 coding DNA: TGTGCCAGCAGCTTGGTGCGGGCAGGAGATACGCAGTATTTT. The chain joins TRBV5-4 to TRBJ2-3; the D gene is possibly TRBD2 (5 bases). The CDR3 sequence is 14 residues long. Germline V gene sequence: CDR1 SGHNT, CDR2 YYREEE (reference sequence). Trimming removed 0 bases from V and 5 bases from J, with 10 bases in between.

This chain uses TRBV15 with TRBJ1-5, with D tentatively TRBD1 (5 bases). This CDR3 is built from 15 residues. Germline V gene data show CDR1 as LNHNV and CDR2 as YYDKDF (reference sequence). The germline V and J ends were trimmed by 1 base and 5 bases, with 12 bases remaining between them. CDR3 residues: CATSRGGSSDQPQHF. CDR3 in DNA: TGTGCCACCAGCAGAGGGGGCTCCAGCGATCAGCCCCAGCATTTT.

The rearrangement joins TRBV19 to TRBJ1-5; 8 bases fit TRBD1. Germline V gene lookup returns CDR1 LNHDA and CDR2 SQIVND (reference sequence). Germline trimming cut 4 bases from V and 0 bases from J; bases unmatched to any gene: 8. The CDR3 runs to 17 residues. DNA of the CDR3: TGTGCCAGTAGTACCCGACAGGGGCAGGTTAGCAATCAGCCCCAGCATTTT. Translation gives CASSTRQGQVSNQPQHF.